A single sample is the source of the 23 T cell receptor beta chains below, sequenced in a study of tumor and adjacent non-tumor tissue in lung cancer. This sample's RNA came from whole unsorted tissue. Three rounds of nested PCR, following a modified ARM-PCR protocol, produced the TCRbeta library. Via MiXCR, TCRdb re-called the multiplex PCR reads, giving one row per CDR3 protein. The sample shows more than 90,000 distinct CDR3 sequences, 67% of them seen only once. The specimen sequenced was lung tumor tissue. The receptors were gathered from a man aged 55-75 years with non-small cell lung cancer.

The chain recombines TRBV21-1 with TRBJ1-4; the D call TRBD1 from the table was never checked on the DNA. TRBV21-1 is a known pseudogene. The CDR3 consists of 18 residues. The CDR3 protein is CASGKAVDRGKENEKLFF. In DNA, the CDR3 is TGTGCCAGCGGCAAAGCGGTGGACAGGGGAAAGGAGAATGAAAAACTGTTTTTT.

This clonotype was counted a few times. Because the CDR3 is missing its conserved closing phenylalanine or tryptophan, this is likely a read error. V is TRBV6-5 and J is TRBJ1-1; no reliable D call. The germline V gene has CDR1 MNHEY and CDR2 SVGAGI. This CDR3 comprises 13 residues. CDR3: CASSYQVNTKAFL. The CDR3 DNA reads TGTGCTAGCAGTTATCAGGTGAACACTAAAGCTTTCCTT.

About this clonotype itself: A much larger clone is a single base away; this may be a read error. As DNA, the CDR3 is TGCGCCAGCATCTTGGAGGCAGGGCAAGTAAACACTGAAGCTTTCTTT. This encodes CASILEAGQVNTEAFF. This chain joins TRBV5-1 and TRBJ1-1, with D tentatively TRBD1 (5 bases). The CDR3 runs 16 residues. CDR1 and CDR2 from the germline V gene are SGHRS and YFSETQ.

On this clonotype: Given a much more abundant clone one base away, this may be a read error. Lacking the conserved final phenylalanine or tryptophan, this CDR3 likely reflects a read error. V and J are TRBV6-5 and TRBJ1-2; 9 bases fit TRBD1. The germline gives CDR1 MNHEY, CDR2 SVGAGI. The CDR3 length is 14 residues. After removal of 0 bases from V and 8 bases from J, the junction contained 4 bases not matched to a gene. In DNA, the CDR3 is TGTGCCAGCAGTTACTCGGTACAGGGGGCGGGCTACACCTCC. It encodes CASSYSVQGAGYTS.

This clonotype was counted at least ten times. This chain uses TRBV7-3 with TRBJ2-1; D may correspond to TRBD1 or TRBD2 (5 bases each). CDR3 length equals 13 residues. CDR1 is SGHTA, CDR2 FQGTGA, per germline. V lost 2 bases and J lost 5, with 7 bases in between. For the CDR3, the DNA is TGTGCCAGCAGCTTAGGGACCAACAATGAGCAGTTCTTC. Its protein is CASSLGTNNEQFF.

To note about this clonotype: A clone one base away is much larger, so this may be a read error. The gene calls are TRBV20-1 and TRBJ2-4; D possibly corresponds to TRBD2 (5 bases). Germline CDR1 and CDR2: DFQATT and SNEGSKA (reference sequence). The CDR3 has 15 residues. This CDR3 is CNAGGFDVAKNIQYF. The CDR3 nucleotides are TGCAATGCTGGAGGCTTCGATGTAGCCAAAAACATTCAGTACTTC.

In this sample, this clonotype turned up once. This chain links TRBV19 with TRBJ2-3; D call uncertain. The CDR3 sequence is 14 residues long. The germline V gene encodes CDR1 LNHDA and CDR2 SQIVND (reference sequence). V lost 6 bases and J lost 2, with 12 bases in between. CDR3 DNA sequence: TGTGCCAGTAGAACCCAGGAAAACACAGATACGCAGTATTTT. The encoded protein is CASRTQENTDTQYF.

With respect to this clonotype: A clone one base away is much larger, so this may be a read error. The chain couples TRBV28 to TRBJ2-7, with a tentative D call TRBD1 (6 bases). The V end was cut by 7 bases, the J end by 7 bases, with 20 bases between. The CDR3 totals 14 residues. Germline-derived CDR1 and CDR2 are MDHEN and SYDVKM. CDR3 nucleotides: TGTGCCAGCATGACCGGGACATTCTCGGGGGAGCAGTACTTC. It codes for CASMTGTFSGEQYF.

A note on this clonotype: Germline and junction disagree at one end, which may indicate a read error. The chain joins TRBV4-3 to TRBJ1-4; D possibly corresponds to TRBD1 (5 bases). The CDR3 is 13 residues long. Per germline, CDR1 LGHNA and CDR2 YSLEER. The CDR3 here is CASSQDGGEKVLF. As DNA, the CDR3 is TGCGCCAGCAGCCAAGACGGGGGTGAAAAAGTGTTGTTT.

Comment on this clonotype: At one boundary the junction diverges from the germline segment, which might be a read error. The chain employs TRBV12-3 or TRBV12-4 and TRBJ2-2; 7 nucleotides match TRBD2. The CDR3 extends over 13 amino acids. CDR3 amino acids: CASGPGRSGDLFF. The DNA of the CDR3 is TGTGCCAGCGGTCCTGGGCGGAGCGGGGACCTGTTTTTT.

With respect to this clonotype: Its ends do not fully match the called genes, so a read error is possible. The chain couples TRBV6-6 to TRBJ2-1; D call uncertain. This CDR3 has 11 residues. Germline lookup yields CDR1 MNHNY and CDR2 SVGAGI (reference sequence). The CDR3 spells CVSTESWEQFF. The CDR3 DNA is TGTGTCAGCACTGAGAGCTGGGAGCAGTTCTTC.

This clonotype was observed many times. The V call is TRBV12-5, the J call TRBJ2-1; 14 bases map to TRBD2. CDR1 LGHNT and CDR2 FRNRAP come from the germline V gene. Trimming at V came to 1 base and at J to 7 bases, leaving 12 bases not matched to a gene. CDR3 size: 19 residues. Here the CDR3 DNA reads TGTGCTAGTGGTTTGGGGACGGGACTAGCGGGAGTGGCGGCGAATGAGCAGTTCTTC. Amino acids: CASGLGTGLAGVAANEQFF.

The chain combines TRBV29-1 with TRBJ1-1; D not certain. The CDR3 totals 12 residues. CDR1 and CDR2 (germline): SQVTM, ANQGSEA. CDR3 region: CSDGEGNTEAFF. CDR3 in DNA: TGCAGTGATGGGGAGGGGAACACTGAAGCTTTCTTT.

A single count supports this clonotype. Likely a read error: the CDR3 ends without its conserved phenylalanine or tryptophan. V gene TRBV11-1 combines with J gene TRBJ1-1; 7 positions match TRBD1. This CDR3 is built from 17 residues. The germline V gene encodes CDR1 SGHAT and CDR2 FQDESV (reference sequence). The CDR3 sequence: CASGLFRDSAVNTEAFY. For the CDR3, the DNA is TGTGCCAGCGGCTTATTCAGGGACAGCGCAGTTAACACTGAAGCTTTCTAT.

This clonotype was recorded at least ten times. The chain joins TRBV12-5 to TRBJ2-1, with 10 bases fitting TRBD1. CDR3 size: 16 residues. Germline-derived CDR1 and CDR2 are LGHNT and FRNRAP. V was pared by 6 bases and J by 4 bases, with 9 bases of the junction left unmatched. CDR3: CASGTRQGAVYNEQFF. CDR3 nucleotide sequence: TGTGCTAGTGGAACGAGACAGGGGGCGGTGTACAATGAGCAGTTCTTC.

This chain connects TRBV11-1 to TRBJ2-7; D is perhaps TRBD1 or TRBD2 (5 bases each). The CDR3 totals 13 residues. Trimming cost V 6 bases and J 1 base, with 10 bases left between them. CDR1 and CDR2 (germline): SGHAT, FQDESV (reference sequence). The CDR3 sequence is CASRRDGSYEQYF. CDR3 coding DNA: TGTGCCAGCAGAAGGGACGGTTCCTACGAGCAGTACTTC.

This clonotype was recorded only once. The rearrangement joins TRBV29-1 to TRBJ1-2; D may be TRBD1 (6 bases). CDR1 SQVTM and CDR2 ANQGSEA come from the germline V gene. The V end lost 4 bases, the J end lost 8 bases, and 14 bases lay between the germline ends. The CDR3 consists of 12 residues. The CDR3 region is CSVVPTGNGYTF. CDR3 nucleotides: TGCAGCGTTGTACCAACAGGGAACGGCTACACCTTC. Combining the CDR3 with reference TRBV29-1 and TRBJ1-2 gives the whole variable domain SAVISQKPSRDICQRGTSLTIQCQVDSQVTMMFWYRQQPGQSLTLIATANQGSEATYESGFVIDKFPISRPNLTFSTLTVSNMSPEDSSIYLCSVVPTGNGYTFGSGTRLTVV.

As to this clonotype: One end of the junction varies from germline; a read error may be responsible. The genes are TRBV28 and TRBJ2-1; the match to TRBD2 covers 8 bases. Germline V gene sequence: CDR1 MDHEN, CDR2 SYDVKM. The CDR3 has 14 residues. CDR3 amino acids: CASERESSYNEQSF. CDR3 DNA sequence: TGTGCCAGCGAGCGGGAGAGCTCCTACAATGAGCAGTCCTTC.

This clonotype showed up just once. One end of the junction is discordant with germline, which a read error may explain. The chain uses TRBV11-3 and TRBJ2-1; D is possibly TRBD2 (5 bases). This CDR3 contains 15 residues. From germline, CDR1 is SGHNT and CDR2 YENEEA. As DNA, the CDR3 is TGTATCAGCAGCTTACGAGCGGCCTCCTACAATGAGCGGTTCTTC. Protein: CISSLRAASYNERFF.

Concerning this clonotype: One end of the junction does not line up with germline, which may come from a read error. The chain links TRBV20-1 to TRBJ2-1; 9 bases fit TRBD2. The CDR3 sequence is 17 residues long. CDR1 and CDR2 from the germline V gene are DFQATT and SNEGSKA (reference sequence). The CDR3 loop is CSARMVAGVAGYNERFF. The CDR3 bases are TGCAGTGCTAGAATGGTAGCGGGGGTGGCGGGCTACAATGAGCGGTTCTTC.

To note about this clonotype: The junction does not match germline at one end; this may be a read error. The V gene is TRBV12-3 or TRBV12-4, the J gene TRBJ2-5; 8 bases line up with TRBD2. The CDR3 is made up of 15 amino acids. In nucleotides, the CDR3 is TGTGCCAGCATTTTCGCGGGAGGAGGCCAAGAGACCCAGTATTTC. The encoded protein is CASIFAGGGQETQYF.

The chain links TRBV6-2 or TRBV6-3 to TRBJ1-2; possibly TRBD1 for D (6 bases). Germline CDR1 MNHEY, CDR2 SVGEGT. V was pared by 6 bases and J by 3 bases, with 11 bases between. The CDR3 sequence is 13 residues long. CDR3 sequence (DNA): TGTGCCAGCAGGGAACAGGGATACTATGGCTACACCTTC. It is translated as CASREQGYYGYTF.

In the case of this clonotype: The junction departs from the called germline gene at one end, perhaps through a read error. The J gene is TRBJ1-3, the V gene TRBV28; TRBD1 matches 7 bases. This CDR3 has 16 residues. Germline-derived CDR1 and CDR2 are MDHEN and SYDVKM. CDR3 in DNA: TGTGCGAGCAGACACGATGAGGGGGCCTCTGGAAACACCATATGTTTT. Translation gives CASRHDEGASGNTICF.